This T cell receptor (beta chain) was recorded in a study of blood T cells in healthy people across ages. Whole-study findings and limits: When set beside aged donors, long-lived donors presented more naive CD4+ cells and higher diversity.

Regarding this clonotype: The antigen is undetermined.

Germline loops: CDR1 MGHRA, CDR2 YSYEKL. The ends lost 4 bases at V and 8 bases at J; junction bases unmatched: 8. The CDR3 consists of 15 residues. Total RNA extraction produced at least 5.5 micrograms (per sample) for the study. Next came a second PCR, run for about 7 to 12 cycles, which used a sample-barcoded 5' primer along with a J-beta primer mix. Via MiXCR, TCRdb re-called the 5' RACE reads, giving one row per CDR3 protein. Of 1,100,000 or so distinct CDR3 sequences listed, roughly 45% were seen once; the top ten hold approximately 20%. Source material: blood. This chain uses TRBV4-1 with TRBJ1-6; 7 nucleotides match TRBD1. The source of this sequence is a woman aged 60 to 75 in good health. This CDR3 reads CASSPPGTVDSPLHF. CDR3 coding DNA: TGCGCCAGCAGCCCTCCCGGGACAGTGGATTCACCCCTCCACTTT.